Shown below are 18 T cell receptor beta chains from a single sample sequenced in a study of blood T cell repertoires in COVID-19. The table came from immunoSEQ multiplex PCR; TCRdb's copy has only in-frame clones and leaves some out. In the table there are some 200,000 clones, about 80% of which are singletons. The sample was PBMCs or T cells enriched from blood (not recorded which). The receptors derive from a woman in her 40s with acute COVID-19.

Written as DNA, the CDR3 is TGTGCCAGTAGTATGGAGTGGACTAGCGGCGCCTACGAGCAGTACTTC. Residues: CASSMEWTSGAYEQYF. The V and J genes are TRBV19 and TRBJ2-7; TRBD2 matches at 10 bases. The trim removed 3 bases at V and 2 bases at J, leaving 7 bases unmatched. The germline CDR1 and CDR2 sequences are LNHDA and SQIVND (reference sequence). The CDR3 runs 16 residues.

The J gene is TRBJ2-1, the V gene TRBV13, with TRBD2 identical over 7 bases. CDR3 length equals 17 residues. The junction had 7 bases not matched to a gene; V was cut back by 2 bases and J by 0 bases. The V gene's germline CDR1 is PRHDT and CDR2 FYEKMQ (reference sequence). CDR3 sequence reads: CASSLRRELSSYNEQFF. In DNA form, the CDR3 reads TGTGCCAGCAGCTTAAGGCGGGAGCTCAGCTCCTACAATGAGCAGTTCTTC.

This chain connects TRBV24-1 to TRBJ2-5, with 7 bases identical to TRBD1. J lost 1 base, V lost 2 bases, and 3 bases had no gene match. The germline CDR1 and CDR2 sequences are KGHDR and SFDVKD. The CDR3 totals 15 residues. CDR3 nucleotide sequence: TGTGCCACCAGTGATTGGACAGGACCCCAAGAGACCCAGTACTTC. It codes for CATSDWTGPQETQYF.

The chain has TRBV5-1 and TRBJ2-2, with 7 bases matching TRBD1. With V trimmed by 4 bases and J by 6 bases, 6 bases remained unmatched. Per the germline V gene, CDR1 is SGHRS and CDR2 is YFSETQ. This CDR3 spans 14 amino acids. CDR3 sequence reads: CASSEGQVAGELFF. The CDR3 nucleotides read TGCGCCAGCAGCGAAGGACAGGTCGCCGGGGAGCTGTTTTTT.

The chain combines TRBV5-4 with TRBJ2-7; D unclear. CDR3 length equals 14 residues. Germline V gene data show CDR1 as SGHNT and CDR2 as YYREEE (reference sequence). V was pared by 0 bases and J by 6 bases, with 13 bases between. This CDR3 is CASSLDLAQLEQYF. CDR3 nucleotide sequence: TGTGCCAGCAGCTTGGACCTTGCCCAACTCGAGCAGTACTTC.

This clone was seen a single time. This rearrangement joins TRBV5-1 to TRBJ2-3; D gene ambiguous. The V end was cut by 5 bases, the J end by 5 bases, with 12 bases between. Germline V CDR1 and CDR2: SGHRS, YFSETQ. The length of the CDR3 is 13 residues. Here the CDR3 reads CASRVRSGDTQYF. CDR3 nucleotides: TGCGCCAGCAGAGTGCGGTCGGGAGATACGCAGTATTTT.

The gene calls are TRBV30 and TRBJ1-6, with D uncertain. The V gene's germline CDR1 is GTSNPN and CDR2 SVGIG (reference sequence). The V and J ends lost 2 bases and 7 bases respectively, with 12 bases between them. CDR3 length: 14 amino acids. Written as DNA, the CDR3 is TGTGCCTGGAGTCTCATCTCCGGGAATTCACCCCTCCACTTT. This codes for CAWSLISGNSPLHF. The variable domain in full, with the rest retrieved from reference TRBV30 and TRBJ1-6, is SQTIHQWPATLVQPVGSPLSLECTVEGTSNPNLYWYRQAAGRGLQLLFYSVGIGQISSEVPQNLSASRPQDRQFILSSKKLLLSDSGFYLCAWSLISGNSPLHFGNGTRLTVT.

This clone was seen a few times. V gene TRBV7-9 combines with J gene TRBJ2-5, with 8 positions matching TRBD1. Trimming took 5 bases from V and 5 from J; bases not matched to a gene: 10. The CDR3 extends over 15 amino acids. Germline CDR1 is SEHNR and CDR2 is FQNEAQ (reference sequence). CDR3 nucleotide sequence: TGTGCCAGCAGCCCCCCGGGGACAGGCGGGGAGACCCAGTACTTC. It yields the protein CASSPPGTGGETQYF.

This clone was detected only a few times. The chain uses TRBV4-2 and TRBJ1-2; TRBD1 is a possible D gene (5 bases). Trimming left V 3 bases short and J 1 base short, with 15 bases between. Germline V lookup: CDR1 LGHNA, CDR2 YNFKEQ. CDR3 length: 16 amino acids. As DNA, the CDR3 is TGTGCCAGCAGCCAGGAACAGGAGAACCATAACTATGGCTACACCTTC. It specifies CASSQEQENHNYGYTF.

This clone was seen only once. The rearrangement joins TRBV28 to TRBJ1-2, with D hard to call. The CDR3 contains 12 residues. Germline-derived CDR1 and CDR2 are MDHEN and SYDVKM. Trimming left V 4 bases short and J 7 bases short, with 10 bases between. CDR3 region: CASSSYLGGYTF. For the CDR3, the DNA is TGTGCCAGCAGTTCGTATCTCGGTGGCTACACCTTC.

The chain is built from TRBV7-6 and TRBJ2-2; TRBD2 is a possible D gene (6 bases). This CDR3 spans 19 amino acids. Looked up from germline, CDR1 is SGHVS and CDR2 is FNYEAQ. V was trimmed by 2 bases and J by 9 bases, leaving 28 bases between them. The CDR3 loop reads CASSLLRADDGRTLRELFF. Written as DNA, the CDR3 is TGTGCCAGCAGCTTACTTCGTGCGGACGACGGGAGAACCCTCCGGGAGCTGTTTTTT.

The genes are TRBV7-2 and TRBJ1-1; D is undetermined. This CDR3 has 15 amino acids. Germline assignment: CDR1 SGHTA and CDR2 FQGNSA. Trimming took off 3 bases at V and 1 base at J, with 12 bases between the two ends. The CDR3 DNA sequence: TGTGCCAGCAGCTTCTTGGGTCAGGCGAACACTGAAGCTTTCTTT. Encoded protein: CASSFLGQANTEAFF.

V is TRBV30 and J is TRBJ1-2; D is unresolved. Trimming pared 5 bases from V and 4 bases from J, leaving 11 bases between. The CDR3 runs to 12 residues. Germline V lookup: CDR1 GTSNPN, CDR2 SVGIG (reference sequence). As DNA, the CDR3 is TGTGCCTGGGGATCGGGGTCCTATGGCTACACCTTC. It codes for CAWGSGSYGYTF.

This clone came up once. This chain connects TRBV25-1 to TRBJ1-2; no clear D. Germline assignment: CDR1 MGHDK and CDR2 SYGVNS. CDR3 length: 11 amino acids. Trimming took 6 bases from V and 7 from J, leaving 9 bases between them. CDR3 sequence reads: CASRDQRGYTF. Written as DNA, the CDR3 is TGTGCCAGCAGAGATCAGCGTGGCTACACCTTC.

The chain recombines TRBV7-3 with TRBJ1-1; perhaps TRBD1 as D (5 bases). The length of the CDR3 is 13 residues. V gave up 2 bases and J gave up 8 bases, with 12 bases separating them. The germline V gene has CDR1 SGHTA and CDR2 FQGTGA. DNA of the CDR3: TGTGCCAGCAGCTTAGCAGGGCAGGAGGAAGCTTTCTTT. Its protein is CASSLAGQEEAFF.

The chain couples TRBV6-2 or TRBV6-3 to TRBJ2-3; 9 bases map to TRBD2. Germline loops: CDR1 MNHEY, CDR2 SVGEGT. The ends lost 3 bases at V and 4 bases at J; junction bases unmatched: 5. CDR3 length: 15 residues. The CDR3 DNA reads TGTGCCAGCAGTTATGCGGGAGGGGGAGCAGATACGCAGTATTTT. This codes for CASSYAGGGADTQYF.

The table lists this clone with a count of one. DNA of the CDR3: TGTGCCAGCAGCTTAGCCGGGGGCTCTGGAAACACCATATATTTT. This codes for CASSLAGGSGNTIYF. V and J are TRBV5-4 and TRBJ1-3; tentative D call: TRBD1 (5 bases). V was clipped by 2 bases and J by 0 bases, with 9 bases between them. This CDR3 region has 15 residues. Germline CDR1 and CDR2: SGHNT and YYREEE (reference sequence).

The sample holds one count of this clone. The CDR3 DNA follows: TGTGCCAGCAGTTTATGGGGCAGGGCTAAAAAACTGTTTTTT. Protein product: CASSLWGRAKKLFF. The rearrangement joins TRBV28 to TRBJ1-4; TRBD1 is a possible D gene (5 bases). The V end lost 0 bases, the J end lost 9 bases, and 11 bases lay between the germline ends. Germline V CDR1 and CDR2: MDHEN, SYDVKM. This CDR3 comprises 14 residues.